These 9 T cell receptor beta chains came from one sample sequenced in a study of cytomegalovirus exposure and HLA in healthy donors. Sequenced by immunoSEQ multiplex PCR; TCRdb stores in-frame clones only, minus some. The sample lists some 150,000 clones, just over 90% occurring once. The specimen sequenced was PBMCs. These TCRs come from a man aged 18-30 years in good health and CMV-seronegative.

This chain links TRBV7-3 with TRBJ2-2, with 8 bases that match TRBD1. Germline CDR1 is SGHTA and CDR2 is FQGTGA. With 10 bases clipped from V and 0 bases from J, the junction kept 4 bases outside the gene matches. This CDR3 has 14 amino acids. The chain's CDR3 is CATKQGANTGELFF. CDR3 bases: TGTGCCACAAAACAGGGGGCGAACACCGGGGAGCTGTTTTTT.

V usage is TRBV28 and J usage is TRBJ2-5; D is perhaps TRBD2 (6 bases). The V gene's germline CDR1 is MDHEN and CDR2 SYDVKM. V was pared by 4 bases and J by 5 bases, with 20 bases between. The CDR3 loop spans 16 amino acids. As DNA, the CDR3 is TGTGCCAGCAGTTCCTATGGTAGCAAGGAGGGGGAGACCCAGTACTTC. Amino acid sequence: CASSSYGSKEGETQYF.

The chain links TRBV30 to TRBJ2-5, with a possible D match to TRBD2 (6 bases). The CDR3 has 14 amino acids. V was pared by 5 bases and J by 1 base, with 14 bases between. Germline CDR1 reads GTSNPN; CDR2 reads SVGIG (reference sequence). CDR3 residues: CAWGRLSGQETQYF. In DNA form, the CDR3 reads TGTGCCTGGGGGAGGTTGAGCGGCCAAGAGACCCAGTACTTC.

The chain links TRBV27 to TRBJ2-3, with 7 bases fitting TRBD2. The trim removed 2 bases at V and 5 bases at J, leaving 4 bases unmatched. CDR3 size: 14 residues. CDR1 MNHEY and CDR2 SMNVEV come from the germline V gene (reference sequence). For the CDR3, the DNA is TGTGCCAGCAGTTTAGCTAGCGGAGTAGATACGCAGTATTTT. Its protein is CASSLASGVDTQYF.

V gene TRBV15 combines with J gene TRBJ1-5; D is ambiguous. This CDR3 is 12 amino acids long. CDR1 is LNHNV, CDR2 YYDKDF, per germline (reference sequence). V was trimmed by 8 bases and J by 3 bases, leaving 8 bases between them. The CDR3 coding sequence is TGTGCCACCTCCGGTCTCAATCAGCCCCAGCATTTT. This encodes CATSGLNQPQHF. The whole variable domain, filled in from reference TRBV15 and TRBJ1-5, reads DAMVIQNPRYQVTQFGKPVTLSCSQTLNHNVMYWYQQKSSQAPKLLFHYYDKDFNNEADTPDNFQSRRPNTSFCFLDIRSPGLGDTAMYLCATSGLNQPQHFGDGTRLSIL.

V and J are TRBV5-4 and TRBJ2-5; 9 bases fit TRBD2. J was trimmed by 6 bases and V by 2 bases; bases with no gene match: 11. Germline-derived CDR1 and CDR2 are SGHNT and YYREEE (reference sequence). The CDR3 runs to 16 residues. The CDR3 DNA follows: TGTGCCAGCAGCTTAGGCGGGGGGGCCGAGACGAAGACCCAGTACTTC. Translated: CASSLGGGAETKTQYF.

V gene TRBV18 combines with J gene TRBJ1-5, with 7 bases fitting TRBD1. There are 15 residues in the CDR3. Looked up from germline, CDR1 is KGHSH and CDR2 is LQKENI. The trim removed 6 bases at V and 3 bases at J, leaving 8 bases unmatched. The CDR3 DNA is TGTGCCAGCTCGGAGAGTGGACAGGCCAATCAGCCCCAGCATTTT. Translating it yields CASSESGQANQPQHF.

This sequence joins TRBV7-8 and TRBJ2-2; 12 nucleotides match TRBD2. The CDR3 totals 16 residues. The germline CDR1 and CDR2 sequences are SGHVS and FQNEAQ. J lost 6 bases, V lost 4 bases, and 6 bases had no gene match. CDR3 DNA sequence: TGTGCCAGCAGCTCTCAACTAGCGGGAGGCCCCGGGGAGCTGTTTTTT. Translation gives CASSSQLAGGPGELFF.

The chain uses TRBV18 and TRBJ1-1; 8 bases are a match to TRBD1. Trimming cost V 3 bases and J 1 base; bases outside gene matches: 7. This CDR3 has 16 residues. CDR1 and CDR2 from the germline V gene are KGHSH and LQKENI. The CDR3 loop is CASSPKSTGANTEAFF. The CDR3, as DNA: TGTGCCAGCTCACCGAAGTCGACAGGGGCGAACACTGAAGCTTTCTTT.